The next 18 T cell receptor beta chains were all read from a single sample in a study of blood T cells in healthy people across ages. With a J-beta primer mix and a sample-barcoded 5' primer, a second PCR ran about 7 to 11 cycles. TCRdb recomputed calls from the 5' RACE reads with MiXCR, one row per CDR3 protein. In the table there are some 1.5 million distinct CDR3 sequences, 28% of which are singletons. Sequenced material: blood. These receptors originate from a woman aged 25 to 45 in good health.

This clonotype was picked up a small number of times. The chain recombines TRBV7-2 with TRBJ2-1; 10 bases line up with TRBD2. Germline V gives CDR1 SGHTA, CDR2 FQGNSA. The CDR3 is 14 residues long. J gave up 7 bases and V 6 bases, and 6 bases lay outside the gene matches. The DNA of the CDR3 is TGTGCCAGCAGGGCCGGACTAGCGGCAAATGAGCAGTTCTTC. This encodes CASRAGLAANEQFF.

The gene calls are TRBV6-5 and TRBJ1-5; D is undetermined. V dropped 5 bases and J dropped 5 bases, with 16 bases sitting between them. Germline-derived CDR1 and CDR2 are MNHEY and SVGAGI. The CDR3 spans 15 residues. This CDR3 reads CASSDGPAGYQPQHF. The CDR3, as DNA: TGTGCCAGCAGTGATGGACCAGCGGGGTATCAGCCCCAGCATTTT.

For this clonotype: Since a much larger clone is just one base distant, this may be a read error. The chain links TRBV29-1 to TRBJ2-7; D uncertain. This CDR3 has 13 amino acids. From germline, CDR1 is SQVTM and CDR2 ANQGSEA. The ends were cut back, 4 bases at V and 3 bases at J, with 13 bases in the middle. CDR3 loop: CSVGRQVGYEQYF. The DNA for the CDR3 is TGCAGCGTTGGACGGCAAGTGGGCTACGAGCAGTACTTC.

J is TRBJ2-4 and V is TRBV2; D possibly corresponds to TRBD1 (6 bases). V lost 7 bases, J lost 7 bases, and 20 bases lay in between. CDR1 is SNHLY, CDR2 FYNNEI, per germline. The CDR3 is 15 amino acids. The DNA of the CDR3 is TGTGCCAGCAAGGACGAAAGCTTGAGGGGGAACATTCAGTACTTC. Its translation: CASKDESLRGNIQYF. The full variable domain, its missing parts supplied by reference TRBV2 and TRBJ2-4, is EPEVTQTPSHQVTQMGQEVILRCVPISNHLYFYWYRQILGQKVEFLVSFYNNEISEKSEIFDDQFSVERPDGSNFTLKIRSTKLEDSAMYFCASKDESLRGNIQYFGAGTRLSVL.

The V and J genes are TRBV15 and TRBJ2-3; D is ambiguous. V was pared by 8 bases and J by 6 bases, with 12 bases between. CDR1 LNHNV and CDR2 YYDKDF come from the germline V gene (reference sequence). The CDR3 is made up of 12 amino acids. CDR3 sequence (DNA): TGTGCCACCTCGCCCACCAGGGATACGCAGTATTTT. Its protein product is CATSPTRDTQYF.

This sequence joins TRBV12-3 or TRBV12-4 and TRBJ1-5; D call uncertain. Trimming shortened V by 1 base and J by 3 bases, and 10 bases separated the two germline ends. This CDR3 is 15 amino acids long. The CDR3 reads CASSLGQSTNQPQHF. As DNA, the CDR3 is TGTGCCAGCAGTTTAGGGCAGAGTACCAATCAGCCCCAGCATTTT.

There are many counts of this clonotype. The chain employs TRBV11-2 and TRBJ2-4, with D perhaps assigned TRBD1 or TRBD2 (6 bases each). CDR1 SGHAT and CDR2 FQNNGV come from the germline V gene. CDR3 length: 15 amino acids. V dropped 5 bases and J dropped 8 bases, with 19 bases sitting between them. The CDR3 is CASSRPLRRGDIQYF. The CDR3 DNA sequence: TGTGCCAGCAGCAGGCCCCTCCGAAGGGGGGACATTCAGTACTTC.

The genes are TRBV6-1 and TRBJ1-5; maybe TRBD1 (5 bases). The CDR3 length is 16 residues. Trimming pared 1 base from V and 3 bases from J, leaving 13 bases between. The germline V gene encodes CDR1 MNHNS and CDR2 SASEGT. CDR3 nucleotide sequence: TGTGCCAGCAGTGAAGGCAGTCAGGGACCCAATCAGCCCCAGCATTTT. Translating gives CASSEGSQGPNQPQHF.

The chain uses TRBV7-6 and TRBJ2-5, with D possibly matching TRBD2 (6 bases). V lost 1 base and J 4 bases, leaving 13 bases between the germline ends. The CDR3 loop spans 15 amino acids. The germline CDR1 and CDR2 sequences are SGHVS and FNYEAQ. The CDR3 here is CASSLDIGGGETQYF. The CDR3 coding sequence is TGTGCCAGCAGCTTAGACATCGGGGGTGGAGAGACCCAGTACTTC.

The chain is built from TRBV27 and TRBJ2-3; the match to TRBD1 covers 10 bases. Trimming took 3 bases from V and 6 from J; bases not matched to a gene: 9. The length of the CDR3 is 16 residues. Germline assignment: CDR1 MNHEY and CDR2 SMNVEV (reference sequence). In nucleotides, the CDR3 is TGTGCCAGCAGTTTGGGGACAGGGGTTTTTATCGATACGCAGTATTTT. It is translated as CASSLGTGVFIDTQYF.

DNA of the CDR3: TGTGCCAGCAGCCCGGATGAGTCAGGTCGGCAGTACTTC. Translation gives CASSPDESGRQYF. The chain combines TRBV6-6 with TRBJ2-5; D gene unclear. Trimming pared 6 bases from V and 11 bases from J, leaving 19 bases between. The CDR3 runs to 13 residues. The germline CDR1 and CDR2 sequences are MNHNY and SVGAGI (reference sequence).

V is TRBV20-1 and J is TRBJ2-1; 10 bases align to TRBD2. The germline V gene encodes CDR1 DFQATT and CDR2 SNEGSKA (reference sequence). The CDR3 runs 16 residues. V trimming: 1 base; J trimming: 2 bases; junction bases outside the gene matches: 5. The CDR3 DNA sequence: TGCAGTGCTAGAGGTCCCAGCGGGAGGGCCTACAATGAGCAGTTCTTC. Translated, it gives CSARGPSGRAYNEQFF.

The sample holds a few counts of this clonotype. A much larger clone differs from this one at a single base, so this may be a read error. J is TRBJ2-7 and V is TRBV7-2; D ambiguous. The CDR3 covers 12 residues. Germline V gene data show CDR1 as SGHTA and CDR2 as FQGNSA. The CDR3 loop reads CASSLATYERYF. DNA for the CDR3: TGTGCCAGCAGCTTAGCCACTTACGAGCGGTACTTC.

This clonotype has only a few counts. The chain joins TRBV7-9 to TRBJ1-5, with 7 bases aligning to TRBD1. The junction had 9 bases not matched to a gene; V was cut back by 5 bases and J by 5 bases. CDR3 length equals 15 residues. Germline CDR1 reads SEHNR; CDR2 reads FQNEAQ (reference sequence). The CDR3 coding sequence is TGTGCCAGCAGCGACGACAGGGAACGGTATCAGCCCCAGCATTTT. It codes for CASSDDRERYQPQHF. The variable domain in full, with the rest retrieved from reference TRBV7-9 and TRBJ1-5, is DTGVSQNPRHKITKRGQNVTFRCDPISEHNRLYWYRQTLGQGPEFLTYFQNEAQLEKSRLLSDRFSAERPKGSFSTLEIQRTEQGDSAMYLCASSDDRERYQPQHFGDGTRLSIL.

The chain joins TRBV20-1 to TRBJ2-7, with a tentative D call TRBD2 (7 bases). Germline V gives CDR1 DFQATT, CDR2 SNEGSKA (reference sequence). This CDR3 region has 16 residues. Trimming removed 6 bases from V and 6 bases from J, with 27 bases in between. Here the CDR3 DNA reads TGCAGTGCGGCGGGAGCTGGGAACAGGGTTCCCCGCGAGCAGTACTTC. This gives the protein CSAAGAGNRVPREQYF.

The chain recombines TRBV6-5 with TRBJ1-1, with D unclear. The CDR3 runs to 15 residues. V shed 1 base and J shed 4 bases, with 13 bases lying between them. The germline V gene has CDR1 MNHEY and CDR2 SVGAGI. CDR3 sequence (DNA): TGTGCCAGCAGTTACTTGGACCGTATAGGCACTGAAGCTTTCTTT. Protein: CASSYLDRIGTEAFF.

This clonotype was picked up a small number of times. The chain couples TRBV6-2 or TRBV6-3 to TRBJ2-3; TRBD1 matches 10 bases. This CDR3 is built from 15 residues. Germline lookup yields CDR1 MNHEY and CDR2 SVGEGT. V lost 2 bases and J lost 5; bases outside the gene matches: 4. CDR3 in DNA: TGTGCCAGCAGTTACGGGACAGGGGTCGAAGATACGCAGTATTTT. Translation: CASSYGTGVEDTQYF.

In its sample, this clonotype was seen a few times. The chain has TRBV12-3 or TRBV12-4 and TRBJ1-4; 9 bases map to TRBD1. This CDR3 contains 14 residues. Trimming cost V 6 bases and J 6 bases; bases outside gene matches: 5. The CDR3 sequence: CASSETGGHEKLFF. In nucleotides, the CDR3 is TGTGCCAGCAGCGAGACAGGGGGGCATGAAAAACTGTTTTTT.